This T cell receptor (beta chain) was recovered during a study of T cell changes during pregnancy in multiple sclerosis. This CDR3 is built from 16 residues. Trimming took 4 bases from V and 5 from J; bases not matched to a gene: 13. Germline values: CDR1 MNHNS, CDR2 SASEGT. Profiled with immunoSEQ multiplex PCR; TCRdb holds only in-frame clones, not every one. Of approximately 110,000 clones in the sample, 80% to 95% were seen once. This sequence originates from a female donor with multiple sclerosis, enrolled in a pregnancy study. The gene calls are TRBV6-1 and TRBJ2-5; 7 bases map to TRBD1. Sequences were derived from peripheral blood, sampled in the third trimester of pregnancy. Here the CDR3 DNA reads TGTGCCAGCAGTGGAGGGGGCAACCGGTTGCAGGAGACCCAGTACTTC. Residues: CASSGGGNRLQETQYF.